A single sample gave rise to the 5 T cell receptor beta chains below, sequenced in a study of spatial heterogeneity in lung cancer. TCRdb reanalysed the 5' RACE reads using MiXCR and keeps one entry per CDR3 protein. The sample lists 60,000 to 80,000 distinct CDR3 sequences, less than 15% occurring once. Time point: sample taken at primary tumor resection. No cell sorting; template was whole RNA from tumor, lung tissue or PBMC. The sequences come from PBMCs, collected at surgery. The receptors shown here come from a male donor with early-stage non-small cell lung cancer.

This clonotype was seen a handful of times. CDR3 in amino acids: CASSQIGGEEKLFF. CDR3 bases: TGTGCCAGCAGCCAGATCGGGGGGGAGGAAAAACTGTTTTTT. J is TRBJ1-4 and V is TRBV4-2, with D tentatively TRBD1 (5 bases). CDR1 LGHNA and CDR2 YNFKEQ come from the germline V gene. With 3 bases removed from V and 8 bases from J, the gap between germline ends came to 13 bases. The CDR3 runs 14 residues.

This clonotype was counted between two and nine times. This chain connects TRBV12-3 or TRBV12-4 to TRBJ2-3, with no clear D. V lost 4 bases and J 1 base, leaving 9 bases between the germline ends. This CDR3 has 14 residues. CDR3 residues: CASSSRVGTDTQYF. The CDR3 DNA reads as TGTGCCAGCAGTTCCCGGGTGGGCACAGATACGCAGTATTTT.

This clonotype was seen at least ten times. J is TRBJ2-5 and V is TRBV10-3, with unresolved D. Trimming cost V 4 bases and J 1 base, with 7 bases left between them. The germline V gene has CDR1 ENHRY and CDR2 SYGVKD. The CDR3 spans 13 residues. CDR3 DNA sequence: TGTGCCATCAGTGGTGGCCGCCAAGAGACCCAGTACTTC. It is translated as CAISGGRQETQYF.

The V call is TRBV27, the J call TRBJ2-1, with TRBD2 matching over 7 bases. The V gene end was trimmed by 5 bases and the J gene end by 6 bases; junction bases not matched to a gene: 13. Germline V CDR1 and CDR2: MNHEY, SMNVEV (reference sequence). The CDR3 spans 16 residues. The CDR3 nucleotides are TGTGCCAGCAGTCCCTCTATCGGACTAGTCTCCAATGAGCAGTTCTTC. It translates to CASSPSIGLVSNEQFF.

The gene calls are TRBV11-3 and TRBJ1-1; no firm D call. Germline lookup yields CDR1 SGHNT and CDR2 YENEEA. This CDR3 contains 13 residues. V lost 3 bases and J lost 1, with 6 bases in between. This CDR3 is CASSFSGNTEAFF. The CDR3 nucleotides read TGTGCCAGCAGCTTTTCCGGGAACACTGAAGCTTTCTTT.